This T cell receptor beta chain was captured in a study of post-analysis software for immune sequencing data. General study points: Roughly five TRBV segments were significantly more frequent in patients than in controls. TRBV5-6, TRBV5-1 and TRBV20-1 were among these segments. Patients with multiple sclerosis recorded significantly lower normalized Chao1 diversity than controls, the study found.

Unique molecular identifiers tagged the TCR beta cDNA libraries. TCRdb itself ran the PCR reads through MiXCR, one entry per CDR3 protein. The sample yields 600,000 to 700,000 distinct CDR3 sequences, approximately 60% seen once. Details on this clonotype: Its antigen is not known.

V lost 2 bases, J lost 7 bases, and 17 bases lay in between. The CDR3 covers 15 residues. The chain has TRBV12-3 or TRBV12-4 and TRBJ1-1; D is undetermined. The receptor's source is a girl between 2 and 10 years old with multiple sclerosis. Source material: blood. CDR3 in DNA: TGTGCCAGCAGTTTATGTGGAGGCCCAACGGGTGAAGCTTTCTTT. Translating it yields CASSLCGGPTGEAFF.